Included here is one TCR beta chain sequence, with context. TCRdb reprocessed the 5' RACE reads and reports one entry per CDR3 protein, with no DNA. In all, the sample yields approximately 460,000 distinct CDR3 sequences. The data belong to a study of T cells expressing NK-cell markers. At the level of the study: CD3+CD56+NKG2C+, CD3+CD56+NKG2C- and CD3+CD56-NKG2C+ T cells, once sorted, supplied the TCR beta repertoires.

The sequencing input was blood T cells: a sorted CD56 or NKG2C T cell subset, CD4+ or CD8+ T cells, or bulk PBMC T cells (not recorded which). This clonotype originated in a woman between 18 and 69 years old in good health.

CDR3 sequence reads: CASSSGGPANEKLFF. The V and J genes are TRBV5-8 and TRBJ1-4. Germline lookup yields CDR1 SGHTS and CDR2 YDEGEE. The CDR3 length is 15 residues.